This T cell receptor (beta chain) was obtained from a study of T cells in Graves' hyperthyroidism and ophthalmopathy. Study-wide results and caveats: Most clonotypes expanded in thyroid above 0.001 were likewise present in blood.

Hyperthyroidism of Graves' type that showed no ophthalmopathy progression within 18 months was stable. The hyperthyroidism was newly diagnosed and had lasted under 2 months; the patients were aged 18 to 65. RNA transcripts served as the template for amplifying TCR beta CDR3 regions. TCR CDR3 underwent first-round RT-PCR with the HTBI primer set. Each CDR3 protein gets one entry after TCRdb re-called the multiplex PCR reads with MiXCR. The sample gives approximately 560,000 distinct CDR3 sequences, 40% to 55% of which show up once; about 8.2% is in the top ten. In regard to this clonotype: Antigen unknown.

The CDR3 length is 15 residues. Per germline, CDR1 MNHEY and CDR2 SVGAGI. Trimming stripped 4 bases from V and 0 bases from J, with 10 bases between. This clonotype originated in a woman aged 18-35 years with Graves' hyperthyroidism. Sample: peripheral blood or thyroid tissue (not recorded which). This rearrangement joins TRBV6-5 to TRBJ1-3; D remains unclear. The CDR3 DNA reads as TGTGCCAGCAGTTTATCTGCCCTCTCTGGAAACACCATATATTTT. This translates into CASSLSALSGNTIYF.